This TCR beta chain was retrieved from a study of cytomegalovirus exposure and HLA in healthy donors. Germline assignment: CDR1 SGHVS and CDR2 FQNEAQ. After removal of 4 bases from V and 6 bases from J, the junction contained 5 bases not matched to a gene. The CDR3 contains 14 residues. Donors came from a validation cohort of over a hundred subjects, distinct from the first 666-subject cohort. TCRdb's copy holds only in-frame clones and misses some; the assay was immunoSEQ multiplex PCR. The data show 150,000 to 200,000 clones, 85% seen once. The sample was PBMCs. This receptor was taken from a man aged 18 to 29 in good health and CMV-seropositive. The gene calls are TRBV7-8 and TRBJ2-1; 8 nucleotides line up with TRBD2. CDR3 residues: CASSSRTSSNEQFF. CDR3 bases: TGTGCCAGCAGCTCGCGGACTAGCAGCAATGAGCAGTTCTTC.